This T cell receptor (beta chain) came from a study of early T cells in non-severe SARS-CoV-2 infection (dated by TCRdb to the early 2020s). Describing the broader study: TCR sequencing used bulk RNA from unsorted whole blood, so alpha and beta chains could not be paired.

Receptors were amplified or captured by 5' RACE. These reads were obtained on a NextSeq 500. The TCR library protocol attached unique molecular identifiers to individual cDNA molecules to correct for sequencing error and PCR bias. TCR alpha and beta chains were both sequenced, and the abundances of alpha and beta sequences in each sample were closely correlated with each other. From the authors' description of their analysis: Decombinator V4 was used to perform V gene, J gene and CDR3 annotation of TCR sequences. Expanded TCRs were defined as changing significantly between any two time points under a Poisson model with p below 0.0001. TCR abundances were normalised to the total number of TCRs sequenced per sample and expressed as counts per million. VDJdb, accessed 1 November 2021, was searched for CMV, EBV and SARS-CoV-2 annotated TCRs, excluding TCRs annotated for multiple antigens. TCRdb applied fastp at Q25 and MiXCR to the public reads, then kept only in-frame beta chains. Rows are unified per CDR3 protein, each entry keeping the most common DNA and genes. TCRdb's processing, not the authors', yielded these V and J calls. The sample records roughly 51,000 distinct CDR3 sequences, around 6.5% of which are singletons. The ten largest clones take up about 2.7% of the sample.

This clonotype was counted at least ten times. Its antigen specificity is not known. No much larger clonotype is one base removed from it; base qualities were not supplied. What the research found in general, with its limitations: VDJdb matching was skewed toward anti-spike CD8 responses and likely underestimated virus-specific expansions, missing private and CD4 specificities.

A case-control design nested within a healthcare worker cohort in London, UK, was used, with weekly nasopharyngeal swab PCR tests and blood sampling performed. Healthcare workers were recruited between 23 and 31 March 2020, during the week of the UK lockdown, and were followed weekly for up to roughly 16 weeks. This TCR was recovered from an adult who was a healthcare worker with PCR-confirmed SARS-CoV-2 infection or an uninfected control (not recorded which). Specimen: whole blood, collected at baseline.

The sequence in DNA is TGTGCCAGCAGTTACTCTAAGGGGCGCGGGACTGAAGCTTTCTTT. Its translation reads: CASSYSKGRGTEAFF. Here the chain combines TRBV6-5 and TRBJ1-1; the D gene is perhaps TRBD1, on 5 matching bases. The junction shows trimming of 0 bases on V and 5 bases on J, plus 13 bases between the germline ends. The CDR3 holds 15 amino acids from the cysteine to the phenylalanine. Only the CDR3 portion is preserved as DNA: 45 bases, with reading frame beginning at the first base. CDR1 MNHEY and CDR2 SVGAGI are derived from the germline V gene.